One and the same sample provided the 32 T cell receptor beta chains below, sequenced in a study of blood T cell repertoires in COVID-19. Produced via immunoSEQ multiplex PCR; TCRdb's table is partial and in-frame only. The sample consists of about 120,000 clones, around 87% of them appearing once. Material for sequencing was peripheral blood. The source of these receptors is a woman aged 55-69 years with COVID-19, enrolled during active disease.

Turning to this clone: At one boundary the junction diverges from the germline segment, which might be a read error. V usage is TRBV2 and J usage is TRBJ2-7; D may be TRBD2 (5 bases). The V gene's germline CDR1 is SNHLY and CDR2 FYNNEI. The CDR3 spans 17 residues. The CDR3 sequence: CASNEVPPGLISYEQYF. In DNA, the CDR3 is TGTGCCAGCAATGAAGTTCCGCCGGGGTTGATCTCCTACGAGCAGTACTTC.

The chain uses TRBV27 and TRBJ2-3; D ambiguous. CDR1 and CDR2 (germline): MNHEY, SMNVEV (reference sequence). The V gene lost 2 bases and the J gene lost 1 base, with 7 bases spanning the gap. The CDR3 has 14 amino acids. The CDR3 here is CASSLVGRTDTQYF. The CDR3 DNA is TGTGCCAGCAGTTTAGTTGGGCGCACAGATACGCAGTATTTT.

The sample holds a few counts of this clone. The chain joins TRBV7-6 to TRBJ1-6, with 8 bases fitting TRBD1. This CDR3 comprises 17 residues. V was clipped by 5 bases and J by 7 bases; unmatched bases: 13. The germline CDR1 and CDR2 sequences are SGHVS and FNYEAQ. The CDR3 DNA reads TGTGCCAGCAGCCCCCGTGCAGGGGGCGCAGGAAATTCACCCCTCCACTTT. Protein sequence: CASSPRAGGAGNSPLHF.

The CDR3 loop reads CASSQAPQGAYGYTF. The CDR3 nucleotides read TGCGCCAGCAGCCAAGCCCCGCAGGGCGCCTATGGCTACACCTTC. The J gene is TRBJ1-2, the V gene TRBV4-3; D possibly corresponds to TRBD1 (5 bases). The CDR3 is 15 residues long. V was cut by 1 base and J by 4 bases, with 13 bases left in between. CDR1 and CDR2 from the germline V gene are LGHNA and YSLEER.

This clone was observed a handful of times. The rearrangement uses TRBV7-9 and TRBJ2-1, with D unresolved. The V end lost 5 bases, the J end lost 1 base, and 9 bases lay between the germline ends. This CDR3 has 14 residues. The V gene's germline CDR1 is SEHNR and CDR2 FQNEAQ (reference sequence). The CDR3 bases are TGTGCCAGCAGCCCCGGGTGGTCCTACAATGAGCAGTTCTTC. Protein sequence: CASSPGWSYNEQFF.

The chain is built from TRBV25-1 and TRBJ1-4, with a tentative D call TRBD1 (5 bases). V lost 6 bases to trimming and J lost 7 bases, with 12 bases between them. Germline CDR1 is MGHDK and CDR2 is SYGVNS. This CDR3 comprises 13 residues. This CDR3 reads CASRNSGGEKLFF. The CDR3 nucleotides read TGTGCCAGCAGGAACAGCGGGGGTGAAAAACTGTTTTTT. The full variable domain, in which reference TRBV25-1 and TRBJ1-4 provide the parts outside the CDR3, is EADIYQTPRYLVIGTGKKITLECSQTMGHDKMYWYQQDPGMELHLIHYSYGVNSTEKGDLSSESTVSRIRTEHFPLTLESARPSHTSQYLCASRNSGGEKLFFGSGTQLSVL.

This sequence joins TRBV7-8 and TRBJ2-1, with TRBD1 as a possible D gene (5 bases). V was clipped by 2 bases and J by 7 bases, with 6 bases between them. Germline loops: CDR1 SGHVS, CDR2 FQNEAQ. The CDR3 has 12 residues. In nucleotides, the CDR3 is TGTGCCAGCAGCTTATCAGGGAATGAGCAGTTCTTC. Protein: CASSLSGNEQFF.

The CDR3 DNA sequence: TGTGCTAGTGGTTTGGTACTCTTTCCCGAGACAGGGGAAAGCTGGGAGCAGTACTTC. It yields the protein CASGLVLFPETGESWEQYF. This chain connects TRBV12-5 to TRBJ2-7, with TRBD1 matching 8 bases. The CDR3 loop spans 19 amino acids. The germline V gene encodes CDR1 LGHNT and CDR2 FRNRAP. Unmatched junction bases numbered 20, after V lost 0 bases and J lost 7 bases.

V and J are TRBV29-1 and TRBJ1-1; maybe TRBD1 (5 bases). CDR3 length equals 13 residues. Germline values: CDR1 SQVTM, CDR2 ANQGSEA. V gave up 3 bases and J gave up 6 bases, with 14 bases separating them. CDR3 in amino acids: CSVDSGGGAEAFF. The DNA for the CDR3 is TGCAGCGTTGATTCGGGCGGGGGGGCTGAAGCTTTCTTT. Using reference TRBV29-1 and TRBJ1-1 for the parts outside the CDR3, the full variable domain is SAVISQKPSRDICQRGTSLTIQCQVDSQVTMMFWYRQQPGQSLTLIATANQGSEATYESGFVIDKFPISRPNLTFSTLTVSNMSPEDSSIYLCSVDSGGGAEAFFGQGTRLTVV.

The V gene is TRBV6-5, the J gene TRBJ2-1; weak D call: TRBD2 (5 bases). Germline V gene sequence: CDR1 MNHEY, CDR2 SVGAGI. With 7 bases removed from V and 10 bases from J, the gap between germline ends came to 14 bases. The CDR3 is 12 amino acids. DNA for the CDR3: TGTGCCAGCACCTATGGACGGGGAGAGCAGTTCTTC. It is translated as CASTYGRGEQFF.

Here the CDR3 reads CASSETGRGPYEQYF. The CDR3 DNA follows: TGTGCCAGCAGTGAGACAGGGCGCGGTCCGTACGAGCAGTACTTC. The chain is built from TRBV2 and TRBJ2-7, with 7 bases aligning to TRBD1. Germline V CDR1 and CDR2: SNHLY, FYNNEI. The trim removed 3 bases at V and 4 bases at J, leaving 9 bases unmatched. The CDR3 runs 15 residues.

There are a few counts of this clone. V gene TRBV5-1 combines with J gene TRBJ1-2, with D maybe TRBD1 (6 bases). This CDR3 spans 13 amino acids. Germline CDR1 SGHRS, CDR2 YFSETQ. Trimming removed 4 bases from V and 4 bases from J, with 11 bases in between. The CDR3 sequence is CASSLDSPYGYTF. CDR3 nucleotides: TGCGCCAGCAGCCTGGACAGCCCCTATGGCTACACCTTC. The variable domain in full, with the rest retrieved from reference TRBV5-1 and TRBJ1-2, is KAGVTQTPRYLIKTRGQQVTLSCSPISGHRSVSWYQQTPGQGLQFLFEYFSETQRNKGNFPGRFSGRQFSNSRSEMNVSTLELGDSALYLCASSLDSPYGYTFGSGTRLTVV.

The chain has TRBV7-2 and TRBJ2-5; 7 nucleotides line up with TRBD1. In germline, CDR1 is SGHTA, CDR2 FQGNSA. The CDR3 totals 16 residues. Germline trimming cut 5 bases from V and 9 bases from J; bases unmatched to any gene: 18. The CDR3 sequence: CASSPVGDRPPGAQYF. The CDR3, as DNA: TGTGCCAGCAGCCCCGTTGGGGACAGACCTCCTGGGGCCCAGTACTTC. Together with reference TRBV7-2 and TRBJ2-5, the CDR3 gives the full variable domain: GAGVSQSPSNKVTEKGKDVELRCDPISGHTALYWYRQSLGQGLEFLIYFQGNSAPDKSGLPSDRFSAERTGGSVSTLTIQRTQQEDSAVYLCASSPVGDRPPGAQYFGPGTRLLVL.

This clone was detected only a few times. The gene calls are TRBV11-2 and TRBJ1-2, with TRBD1 identical over 7 bases. This CDR3 has 14 amino acids. Germline CDR1 SGHAT, CDR2 FQNNGV. V lost 4 bases to trimming and J lost 4 bases; unmatched junction nucleotides: 6. CDR3 sequence (DNA): TGTGCCAGCAGCTCGGGGACAGTTATCTATGGCTACACCTTC. Its translation: CASSSGTVIYGYTF.

The CDR3 here is CAWQKELRTDTQYF. In DNA form, the CDR3 reads TGTGCCTGGCAAAAGGAGCTTCGCACAGATACGCAGTATTTT. V usage is TRBV30 and J usage is TRBJ2-3, with D unresolved. Trimming took 5 bases from V and 1 from J, leaving 13 bases between them. Germline V CDR1 and CDR2: GTSNPN, SVGIG (reference sequence). This CDR3 has 14 amino acids.

This clone has more than one count but fewer than ten. The rearrangement uses TRBV5-4 and TRBJ1-1, with D maybe TRBD1 (6 bases). The CDR3 is 14 amino acids. The V end was cut by 5 bases, the J end by 5 bases, with 16 bases between. Germline CDR1 SGHNT, CDR2 YYREEE (reference sequence). The CDR3 DNA follows: TGTGCCAGCAGACATATGGGCAGGGGAACTGAAGCTTTCTTT. This codes for CASRHMGRGTEAFF.

The chain is built from TRBV4-1 and TRBJ2-2; D remains ambiguous. Germline CDR1 and CDR2: MGHRA and YSYEKL. CDR3 length: 14 amino acids. V lost 2 bases and J 1 base, leaving 5 bases between the germline ends. CDR3 sequence (DNA): TGCGCCAGCAGCCAAAGAGGGAACACCGGGGAGCTGTTTTTT. Its protein product is CASSQRGNTGELFF.

The V gene is TRBV5-1, the J gene TRBJ1-4; tentative D call: TRBD1 (5 bases). The CDR3 contains 13 residues. From germline, CDR1 is SGHRS and CDR2 YFSETQ. V lost 3 bases and J lost 4, with 7 bases in between. CDR3 region: CASSWTNNEKLFF. The CDR3 DNA sequence: TGCGCCAGCAGCTGGACAAATAATGAAAAACTGTTTTTT. The complete variable domain, with remaining parts taken from reference TRBV5-1 and TRBJ1-4, reads KAGVTQTPRYLIKTRGQQVTLSCSPISGHRSVSWYQQTPGQGLQFLFEYFSETQRNKGNFPGRFSGRQFSNSRSEMNVSTLELGDSALYLCASSWTNNEKLFFGSGTQLSVL.

The chain combines TRBV19 with TRBJ1-1; possibly TRBD1 for D (5 bases). Trimming took 7 bases from V and 3 from J, leaving 15 bases between them. This CDR3 spans 14 amino acids. The germline V gene encodes CDR1 LNHDA and CDR2 SQIVND (reference sequence). The CDR3: CASTDSRGHTEAFF. CDR3 nucleotides: TGTGCCAGTACAGATTCTAGGGGCCACACTGAAGCTTTCTTT. Based on the CDR3 plus reference TRBV19 and TRBJ1-1, the full variable domain is DGGITQSPKYLFRKEGQNVTLSCEQNLNHDAMYWYRQDPGQGLRLIYYSQIVNDFQKGDIAEGYSVSREKKESFPLTVTSAQKNPTAFYLCASTDSRGHTEAFFGQGTRLTVV.

The V call is TRBV9, the J call TRBJ2-1, with D perhaps TRBD1 (6 bases). CDR1 is SGDLS, CDR2 YYNGEE, per germline. This CDR3 has 15 amino acids. Trimming cost V 4 bases and J 4 bases, with 15 bases left between them. The CDR3 bases are TGTGCCAGCAGCCCCCGGACAGTACCTTACAATGAGCAGTTCTTC. Amino acid sequence: CASSPRTVPYNEQFF.

V is TRBV19 and J is TRBJ2-3; 10 nucleotides align to TRBD2. This CDR3 is built from 17 residues. Losses at the gene ends were 4 bases for V and 2 bases for J; bases not matched to a gene: 9. CDR1 and CDR2 (germline): LNHDA, SQIVND (reference sequence). The CDR3 here is CASSRQSSGGTTDTQYF. CDR3 coding DNA: TGTGCCAGTAGTAGACAATCTAGCGGGGGAACCACAGATACGCAGTATTTT.

The chain combines TRBV21-1 with TRBJ2-7; the DNA was not used to check the table's D call, TRBD1. TRBV21-1 is noted as a pseudogene. The CDR3 length is 13 residues. The CDR3: CARAGDREHEQYF. The CDR3 DNA reads TGTGCCAGGGCCGGGGACAGGGAGCACGAGCAGTACTTC.

The chain uses TRBV5-5 and TRBJ1-2, with 10 bases that match TRBD1. The J segment lost 5 bases and the V segment lost 0 bases, leaving 4 bases of the junction unmatched. CDR3 size: 15 residues. The germline gives CDR1 SGHKS, CDR2 YYEKEE (reference sequence). This CDR3 is CASSLAGTGVYGYTF. CDR3 DNA sequence: TGTGCCAGCAGCTTGGCGGGGACAGGGGTGTATGGCTACACCTTC.

The rearrangement uses TRBV5-6 and TRBJ2-3; 7 bases match TRBD2. Germline V gene sequence: CDR1 SGHDT, CDR2 YYEEEE. J lost 1 base, V lost 2 bases, and 10 bases had no gene match. CDR3 size: 17 residues. The CDR3 sequence is CASSFIFEGGGTDTQYF. Written as DNA, the CDR3 is TGTGCCAGCAGCTTCATCTTCGAGGGAGGGGGCACAGATACGCAGTATTTT.

The chain employs TRBV25-1 and TRBJ2-3; 7 bases align to TRBD1. The CDR3 extends over 14 amino acids. V was clipped by 9 bases and J by 0 bases; unmatched bases: 6. CDR1 is MGHDK and CDR2 is SYGVNS in the germline V gene. The CDR3: CASTGALSTDTQYF. The CDR3 DNA reads as TGTGCCAGTACAGGGGCGTTGAGCACAGATACGCAGTATTTT.

The chain links TRBV7-5 to TRBJ1-2; the table calls TRBD1, which could not be checked here. TRBV7-5 is a recognized pseudogene. This CDR3 is built from 14 residues. CDR3 in amino acids: CARSLRGINYGYTF. In DNA, the CDR3 is TGTGCCAGAAGCTTAAGGGGAATTAACTATGGCTACACCTTC.

This clone came up once. The chain couples TRBV18 to TRBJ1-1; 7 nucleotides line up with TRBD1. V lost 2 bases to trimming and J lost 3 bases; unmatched junction nucleotides: 3. This CDR3 comprises 14 residues. Germline CDR1 KGHSH, CDR2 LQKENI. CDR3 coding DNA: TGTGCCAGCTCACCATACGACAGGGACACTGAAGCTTTCTTT. This sequence encodes CASSPYDRDTEAFF.

The rearrangement uses TRBV30 and TRBJ1-5; 10 bases line up with TRBD1. Germline loops: CDR1 GTSNPN, CDR2 SVGIG (reference sequence). The CDR3 runs to 13 residues. Unmatched junction bases numbered 1, after V lost 5 bases and J lost 3 bases. As DNA, the CDR3 is TGTGCCTGGGACAGGGGGCCCAATCAGCCCCAGCATTTT. Protein product: CAWDRGPNQPQHF.

The V gene is TRBV12-3 or TRBV12-4, the J gene TRBJ1-2, with D hard to call. The CDR3 contains 13 residues. V dropped 6 bases and J dropped 2 bases, with 10 bases sitting between them. DNA of the CDR3: TGTGCCAGCAGCCCTGACGGGAACTATGGCTACACCTTC. It yields the protein CASSPDGNYGYTF.

This clone has only a few counts. The chain couples TRBV7-2 to TRBJ2-5; 8 bases map to TRBD2. Germline trimming cut 0 bases from V and 4 bases from J; bases unmatched to any gene: 4. The germline V gene has CDR1 SGHTA and CDR2 FQGNSA. The CDR3 extends over 15 amino acids. The CDR3 is CASSLAGLAGETQYF. CDR3 nucleotide sequence: TGTGCCAGCAGCTTAGCGGGGCTAGCGGGAGAGACCCAGTACTTC.

The CDR3 coding sequence is TGTGCCAGCAGTGCGCGACAGCGCCGCGCCTACAATGAGCAGTTCTTC. As protein: CASSARQRRAYNEQFF. This rearrangement joins TRBV6-1 to TRBJ2-1, with D maybe TRBD1 (5 bases). CDR1 MNHNS and CDR2 SASEGT come from the germline V gene. V shed 4 bases and J shed 2 bases, with 15 bases lying between them. This CDR3 spans 16 amino acids.

The chain is built from TRBV18 and TRBJ2-7; no firm D call. V was pared by 0 bases and J by 2 bases, with 8 bases between. Germline V gives CDR1 KGHSH, CDR2 LQKENI. CDR3 size: 14 residues. Written as DNA, the CDR3 is TGTGCCAGCTCACCACCAACAGAACCCTACGAGCAGTACTTC. Translated: CASSPPTEPYEQYF.